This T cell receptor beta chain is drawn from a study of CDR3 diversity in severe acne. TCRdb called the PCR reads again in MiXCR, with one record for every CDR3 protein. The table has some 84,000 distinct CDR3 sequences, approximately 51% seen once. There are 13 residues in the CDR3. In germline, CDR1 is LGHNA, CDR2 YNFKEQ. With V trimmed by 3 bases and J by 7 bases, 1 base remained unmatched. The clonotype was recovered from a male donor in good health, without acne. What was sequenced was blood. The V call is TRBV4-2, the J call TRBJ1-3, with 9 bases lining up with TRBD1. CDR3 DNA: TGTGCCAGCAGCCAGGACAGGGGTAACACCATATATTTT. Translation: CASSQDRGNTIYF.